The sequence of this T cell receptor beta chain was determined in a study of blood T cell repertoires in COVID-19. The protocol was immunoSEQ multiplex PCR, while the TCRdb copy is restricted to in-frame clones and leaves out a portion. The data show 270,000 or so clones, about four fifths seen once. Trimming shortened V by 0 bases and J by 5 bases, and 8 bases separated the two germline ends. The CDR3 loop spans 14 amino acids. The V gene's germline CDR1 is SGHRS and CDR2 YFSETQ. Material: peripheral blood. This clonotype was sampled from a woman in her sixties with active or convalescent COVID-19. This chain connects TRBV5-1 to TRBJ1-4; D ambiguous. The CDR3: CASSLGRPNEKLFF. As DNA, the CDR3 is TGCGCCAGCAGCTTGGGGAGGCCGAATGAAAAACTGTTTTTT.